This TCR beta chain emerged from a study of control samples from healthy donors and cancer patients. This table comes from immunoSEQ multiplex PCR, and its TCRdb copy is limited to in-frame clones, with some not included. The table includes about 170,000 clones, roughly 95% detected once. V gave up 8 bases and J gave up 2 bases; unmatched junction bases: 8. The CDR3 is made up of 14 amino acids. Germline V gives CDR1 PRHDT, CDR2 FYEKMQ (reference sequence). The sequence was collected from a woman aged 55-70 years in good health. Sequencing input: blood. The chain is built from TRBV13 and TRBJ1-2; TRBD1 aligns across 7 bases. The CDR3 sequence is CASGRLQGNYGYTF. The CDR3 bases are TGTGCCAGCGGGAGATTACAGGGGAACTATGGCTACACCTTC.